The entry that follows covers one TCR beta chain sequence. This clonotype was seen repeatedly, ten times or more. No base quality information exists; no much larger clone differs at one position. Synthesis of TCR cDNA relied on 5'RACE template switching, a step that introduced a universal primer site along with unique molecular identifiers. Priming of cDNA synthesis was performed from both the TCR alpha and TCR beta constant segments. Two PCR steps were used to amplify libraries, with sample barcodes and sequencing adapters being added in the second step. Sequencing of the libraries was done on either Illumina HiSeq 2500 (2x100 bp) or NovaSeq (2x150 bp). The paper's data handling went like this. Demultiplexing of reads and collapsing into UMI consensus sequences were performed with MIGEC, and V(D)J alignment was carried out with MiXCR. Clonotypes responding to the vaccine were identified with edgeR on replicate PBMC samples, with the criteria of FDR below 0.01 and a log2 fold change above 5 up to day 15. Bulk clonotypes were assigned CD4 or CD8 identity according to which sequenced CD4 or CD8 repertoire held them at higher abundance. To estimate how each clone was distributed across memory phenotypes, clonotype frequencies in memory subsets were weighted by FACS-sorted cell numbers. Clones were called with MiXCR by TCRdb after fastp trimmed the public reads at Q25, and only in-frame beta chains were retained. Rows are combined by CDR3 protein, so each entry shows the most common genes and DNA. The V and J calls come from TCRdb's annotation, not from the publication. This sample comprises more than 20,000 distinct CDR3 sequences, 5.2% of them detected only once. Around 19% of the sample is in the top ten clones.

The treatment or condition label on this specimen signifies: live attenuated yellow fever vaccine strain. A standard Ficoll-Paque protocol was used to isolate PBMCs from peripheral blood. The RNeasy Micro Kit was used to extract RNA from sorted memory subsets. This entry is derived from a study of T cells after yellow fever vaccination (dated by TCRdb to the late 2010s). About the full investigation: Memory subsets (EM, EMRA, CM and Tscm) were sorted on a BD FACS Aria III using CD3, CD45RA, CCR7 and CD95 staining. Sorting of memory subsets took place on days 0, 15 and 45 and at 18 months after primary vaccination, as well as on days 0, 15 and 45 after the 30-year booster. The SMART-Seq v4 Ultra Low Input RNA kit was used to prepare libraries from fractions with low cell numbers. Blood was collected at multiple timepoints before and after primary and secondary immunization, and bulk PBMC replicates and cell subsets were isolated. The cohort comprised two healthy male donors, one aged 18 to 30 and one aged 30 to 40 years. To track T-cell clones before and after primary and booster YFV17D yellow fever vaccination, bulk TCR alpha and beta repertoires were sequenced longitudinally.

What the work shows at the level of the full study, not this receptor alone: Most clones expanded after primary vaccination (roughly 96% of CD4 and over 80% of CD8) were re-detected after the booster, suggesting that broad memory maintenance occurred. The secondary T-cell response was found to be weaker but faster than the primary response, with a peak reached on day 5 rather than on day 15. Computational filtering was required because FACS-sorted repertoires could contain abundant contaminating clonotypes from the bulk population. A small share of clonotypes was detected in both CD4 and CD8 compartments, with the overlap likely arising from convergent recombination. Because only a couple of donors were included in the study, the extent to which the findings can be generalized is limited. In the sorted memory subsets on day 0, nearly all vaccine-responding clonotypes were below the level of detection.

Material: PBMCs, either bulk or a sorted T-cell subset (CD4+, CD8+, memory, or dextramer-sorted; not recorded which), obtained roughly seven weeks after the first yellow fever vaccination. The TCR comes from a man between 18 and 35 years old who received the YFV17D yellow fever vaccine.

The nucleotide sequence is given as TGCGCCAGCAGCCACCCCGGGCGGCCGGGACTGAGATCTGGCTACACCTTC. Its translation is CASSHPGRPGLRSGYTF. The rearrangement joined TRBV4-1 to TRBJ1-2; matching of 5 bases hints at TRBD1 as the D gene. Between the V and J ends, shortened by 3 bases and 7 bases respectively, the junction contains 24 bases. For CDR1 and CDR2, the germline V gene lists MGHRA and YSYEKL. The CDR3 has 17 amino acids, counting the end cysteine and phenylalanine. Of the read, only the CDR3 DNA is kept; its 51 bases are in frame from base 1.